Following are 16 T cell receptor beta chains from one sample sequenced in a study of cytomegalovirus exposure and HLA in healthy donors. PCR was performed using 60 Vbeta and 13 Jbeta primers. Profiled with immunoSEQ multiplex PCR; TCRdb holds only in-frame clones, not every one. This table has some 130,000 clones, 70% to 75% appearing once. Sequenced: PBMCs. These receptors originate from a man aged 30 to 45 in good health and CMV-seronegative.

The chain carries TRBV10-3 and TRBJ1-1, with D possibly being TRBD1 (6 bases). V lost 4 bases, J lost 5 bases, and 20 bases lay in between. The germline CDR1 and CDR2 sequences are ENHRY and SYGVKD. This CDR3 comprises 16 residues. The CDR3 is CAISAINQGRRTEAFF. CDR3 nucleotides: TGTGCCATCAGTGCAATAAACCAGGGGAGAAGGACTGAAGCTTTCTTT.

The CDR3 DNA is TGCGCCAGCAGCCAAGCAAAGCGGGAGGGTTCCTACGAGCAGTACTTC. It specifies CASSQAKREGSYEQYF. The V gene is TRBV4-1, the J gene TRBJ2-7; 10 bases fit TRBD2. This CDR3 comprises 16 residues. Germline V gene sequence: CDR1 MGHRA, CDR2 YSYEKL. The ends lost 1 base at V and 1 base at J; junction bases unmatched: 4.

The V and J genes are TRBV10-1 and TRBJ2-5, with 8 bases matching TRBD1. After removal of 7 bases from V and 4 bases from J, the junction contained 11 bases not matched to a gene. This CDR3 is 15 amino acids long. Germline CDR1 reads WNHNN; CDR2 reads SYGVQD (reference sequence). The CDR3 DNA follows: TGCGCCAGCACCCAATATGCAGGGGGCCGAGAGACCCAGTACTTC. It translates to CASTQYAGGRETQYF.

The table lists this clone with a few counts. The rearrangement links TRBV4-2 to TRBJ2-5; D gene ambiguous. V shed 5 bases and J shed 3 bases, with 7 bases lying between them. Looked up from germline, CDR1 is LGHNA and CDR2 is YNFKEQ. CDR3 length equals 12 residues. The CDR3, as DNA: TGTGCCAGCAGCGGGCAGGAAGAGACCCAGTACTTC. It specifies CASSGQEETQYF.

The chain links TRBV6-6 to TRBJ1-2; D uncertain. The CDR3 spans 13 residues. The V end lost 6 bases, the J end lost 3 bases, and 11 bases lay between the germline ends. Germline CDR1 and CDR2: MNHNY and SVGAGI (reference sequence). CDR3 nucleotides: TGTGCCAGCAGCATAAGACTGGACTATGGCTACACCTTC. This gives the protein CASSIRLDYGYTF.

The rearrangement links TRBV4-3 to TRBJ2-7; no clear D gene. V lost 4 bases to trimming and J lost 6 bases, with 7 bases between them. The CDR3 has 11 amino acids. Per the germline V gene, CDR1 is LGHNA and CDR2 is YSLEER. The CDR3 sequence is CASSLSSEQYF. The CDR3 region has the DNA TGCGCCAGCAGCCTCTCGTCCGAGCAGTACTTC.

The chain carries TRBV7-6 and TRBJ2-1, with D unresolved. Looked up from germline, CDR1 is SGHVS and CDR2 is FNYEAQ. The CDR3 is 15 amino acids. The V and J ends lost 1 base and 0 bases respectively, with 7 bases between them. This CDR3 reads CASSLGLNSYNEQFF. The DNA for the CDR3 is TGTGCCAGCAGCTTAGGTCTTAACTCCTACAATGAGCAGTTCTTC.

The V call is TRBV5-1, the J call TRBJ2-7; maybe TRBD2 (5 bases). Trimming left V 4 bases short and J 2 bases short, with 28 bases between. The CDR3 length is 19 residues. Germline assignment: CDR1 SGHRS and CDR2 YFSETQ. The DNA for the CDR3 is TGCGCCAGCAGCCCCATTGAGAGCCTTGACTACTTTTTAACCTACGAGCAGTACTTC. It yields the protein CASSPIESLDYFLTYEQYF.

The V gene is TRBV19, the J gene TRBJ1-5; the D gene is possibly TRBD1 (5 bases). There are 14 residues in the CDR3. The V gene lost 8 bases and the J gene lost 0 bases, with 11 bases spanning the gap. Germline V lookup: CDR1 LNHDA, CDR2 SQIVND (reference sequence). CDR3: CASGGGHSNQPQHF. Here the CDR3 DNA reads TGTGCCAGTGGTGGCGGACATAGCAATCAGCCCCAGCATTTT.

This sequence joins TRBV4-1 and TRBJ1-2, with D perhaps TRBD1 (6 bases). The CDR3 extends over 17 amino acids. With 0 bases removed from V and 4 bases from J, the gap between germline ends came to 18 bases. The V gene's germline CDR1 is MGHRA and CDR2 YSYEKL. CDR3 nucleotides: TGCGCCAGCAGCCAAGATGGCGCGGGGGGGCAACCCTATGGCTACACCTTC. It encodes CASSQDGAGGQPYGYTF.

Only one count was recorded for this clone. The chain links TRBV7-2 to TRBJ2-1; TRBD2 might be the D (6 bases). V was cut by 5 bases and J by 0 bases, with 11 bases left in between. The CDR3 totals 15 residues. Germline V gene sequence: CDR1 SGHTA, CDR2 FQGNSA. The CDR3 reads CASSRGLASYNEQFF. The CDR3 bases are TGTGCCAGCAGCAGGGGACTCGCCTCCTACAATGAGCAGTTCTTC.

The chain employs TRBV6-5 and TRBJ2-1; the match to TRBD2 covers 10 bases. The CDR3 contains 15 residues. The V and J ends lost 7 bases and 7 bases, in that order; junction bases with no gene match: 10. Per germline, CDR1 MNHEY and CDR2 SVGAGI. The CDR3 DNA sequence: TGTGCCAGCACTTCTAGCGGGAGAGGAGGGAATGAGCAGTTCTTC. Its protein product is CASTSSGRGGNEQFF.

The CDR3 DNA follows: TGTGCCAGCAGCCCCCGGGCAGATACGCAGTATTTT. Translating it yields CASSPRADTQYF. The rearrangement uses TRBV6-6 and TRBJ2-3; D ambiguous. Trimming took 6 bases from V and 4 from J, leaving 8 bases between them. The CDR3 is made up of 12 amino acids. Per germline, CDR1 MNHNY and CDR2 SVGAGI (reference sequence).

CDR3 coding DNA: TGTGCCAGTAGTACGACAGGGGGAAATCAGCCCCAGCATTTT. Amino acid sequence: CASSTTGGNQPQHF. J is TRBJ1-5 and V is TRBV19; 9 bases are a match to TRBD1. The length of the CDR3 is 14 residues. Germline CDR1 reads LNHDA; CDR2 reads SQIVND (reference sequence). V was pared by 4 bases and J by 4 bases, with 2 bases of the junction left unmatched.

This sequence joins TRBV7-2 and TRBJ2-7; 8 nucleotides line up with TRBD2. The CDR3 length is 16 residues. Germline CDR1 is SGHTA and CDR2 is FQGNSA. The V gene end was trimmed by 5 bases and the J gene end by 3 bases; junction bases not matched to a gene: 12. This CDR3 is CASSPRGAGGSYEQYF. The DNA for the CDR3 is TGTGCCAGCAGCCCCCGTGGGGCGGGGGGCAGCTACGAGCAGTACTTC.

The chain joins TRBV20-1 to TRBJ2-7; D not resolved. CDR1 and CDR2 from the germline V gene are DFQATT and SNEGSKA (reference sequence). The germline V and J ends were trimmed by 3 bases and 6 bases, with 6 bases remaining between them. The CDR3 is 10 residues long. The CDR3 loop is CSASLIEQYF. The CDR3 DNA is TGCAGTGCTAGCTTAATCGAGCAGTACTTC.